The 24 T cell receptor beta chains below were found in one sample sequenced in a study of beta chain features in type 1 diabetes. The whole isolated RNA underwent reverse transcription, so sequencing captured expressed TCRB transcripts. TCRdb's table, derived via immunoSEQ multiplex PCR, lists solely in-frame clones and lacks some. The sample includes roughly 310,000 clones, roughly 11% seen only once; the top ten take over 0.015%. Sample: naive CD4+ T cells from blood. These receptors were collected from a woman aged 30 to 39 in good health.

The V and J genes are TRBV7-3 and TRBJ2-7; D perhaps matches TRBD2 (5 bases). The CDR3 is 15 residues long. Germline V CDR1 and CDR2: SGHTA, FQGTGA. V shed 2 bases and J shed 0 bases, with 11 bases lying between them. For the CDR3, the DNA is TGTGCCAGCAGCTTATACGGGGTAAGCTCCTACGAGCAGTACTTC. The encoded protein is CASSLYGVSSYEQYF.

The V gene is TRBV5-1, the J gene TRBJ2-3; tentative D call: TRBD1 (6 bases). The germline gives CDR1 SGHRS, CDR2 YFSETQ. V shed 0 bases and J shed 4 bases, with 15 bases lying between them. There are 16 residues in the CDR3. Here the CDR3 reads CASSLVITGMADTQYF. CDR3 DNA: TGCGCCAGCAGCTTGGTGATAACAGGGATGGCAGATACGCAGTATTTT.

This clone occurred a few times. CDR3 protein: CASSPSGSGGQFF. Here the CDR3 DNA reads TGTGCCAGCAGCCCTAGCGGCTCGGGGGGGCAGTTCTTC. This chain links TRBV9 with TRBJ2-1; 7 bases map to TRBD2. Germline CDR1 and CDR2: SGDLS and YYNGEE. With V trimmed by 4 bases and J by 12 bases, 10 bases remained unmatched. The CDR3 loop spans 13 amino acids.

V is TRBV7-8 and J is TRBJ2-5; perhaps TRBD2 as D (6 bases). Trimming left V 5 bases short and J 5 bases short, with 15 bases between. Germline V gene sequence: CDR1 SGHVS, CDR2 FQNEAQ. The CDR3 length is 14 residues. The CDR3 sequence: CASSRRDPRETQYF. The DNA for the CDR3 is TGTGCCAGCAGCAGGCGGGATCCGCGGGAGACCCAGTACTTC.

The chain combines TRBV19 with TRBJ1-2; a weak D match, TRBD1 (5 bases). The CDR3 is made up of 13 amino acids. The ends were cut back, 6 bases at V and 2 bases at J, with 10 bases in the middle. CDR1 and CDR2 from the germline V gene are LNHDA and SQIVND (reference sequence). Here the CDR3 DNA reads TGTGCCAGTAGCAGGGATAGGAACTATGGCTACACCTTC. It is translated as CASSRDRNYGYTF.

The CDR3 spells CASIPSGNTGELFF. The CDR3 coding sequence is TGTGCCAGCATCCCTAGCGGGAACACCGGGGAGCTGTTTTTT. The V call is TRBV6-5, the J call TRBJ2-2, with 7 bases identical to TRBD2. With 7 bases clipped from V and 1 base from J, the junction kept 3 bases outside the gene matches. Per the germline V gene, CDR1 is MNHEY and CDR2 is SVGAGI. The CDR3 is 14 amino acids.

The chain employs TRBV7-9 and TRBJ2-5, with 10 bases matching TRBD2. The CDR3 is 17 residues long. The V gene's germline CDR1 is SEHNR and CDR2 FQNEAQ (reference sequence). V lost 1 base to trimming and J lost 4 bases; unmatched junction nucleotides: 9. Here the CDR3 reads CASSLGASGSVGETQYF. CDR3 bases: TGTGCCAGCAGCTTAGGGGCTAGCGGGAGCGTAGGAGAGACCCAGTACTTC.

In this sample, this clone turned up a few times. The CDR3 spells CASSRDRDAGNTIYF. For the CDR3, the DNA is TGTGCCAGCAGCCGAGACAGGGACGCTGGAAACACCATATATTTT. This sequence joins TRBV11-1 and TRBJ1-3; 7 bases line up with TRBD1. The CDR3 has 15 residues. Trimming cost V 5 bases and J 2 bases; bases outside gene matches: 6. CDR1 is SGHAT, CDR2 FQDESV, per germline (reference sequence).

V is TRBV28 and J is TRBJ2-7, with 7 bases that match TRBD1. The J segment lost 9 bases and the V segment lost 4 bases, leaving 15 bases of the junction unmatched. This CDR3 spans 15 amino acids. CDR1 is MDHEN and CDR2 is SYDVKM in the germline V gene. The CDR3 is CASSSTPRGSGGQYF. Here the CDR3 DNA reads TGTGCCAGCAGTTCAACGCCCAGGGGGTCAGGGGGGCAGTACTTC.

The V and J genes are TRBV6-1 and TRBJ1-2; 7 bases line up with TRBD1. CDR3 length equals 16 residues. V shed 0 bases and J 4 bases; nucleotides not matched to a gene: 8. Per germline, CDR1 MNHNS and CDR2 SASEGT. As DNA, the CDR3 is TGTGCCAGCAGTGAAGCCATGAGACAGGGAGGCTATGGCTACACCTTC. Protein sequence: CASSEAMRQGGYGYTF.

This clone has only a few counts. The rearrangement links TRBV28 to TRBJ2-1; D not certain. The CDR3 has 13 amino acids. V was clipped by 8 bases and J by 5 bases, with 13 bases between them. The germline V gene has CDR1 MDHEN and CDR2 SYDVKM. The CDR3 DNA follows: TGTGCCAGCGCCTCCTATTTTAACAATGAGCAGTTCTTC. Residues: CASASYFNNEQFF.

The V gene is TRBV19, the J gene TRBJ2-1; 10 bases match TRBD2. Trimming took 4 bases from V and 8 from J; bases not matched to a gene: 5. The germline V gene encodes CDR1 LNHDA and CDR2 SQIVND (reference sequence). This CDR3 has 14 amino acids. In nucleotides, the CDR3 is TGTGCCAGTAGTACTAGCGGGAGAGGCTATGAGCAGTTCTTC. This encodes CASSTSGRGYEQFF.

This clone was counted a few times. The chain has TRBV5-5 and TRBJ2-2, with 7 bases identical to TRBD1. This CDR3 has 15 amino acids. Germline CDR1 reads SGHKS; CDR2 reads YYEKEE (reference sequence). The V gene end was trimmed by 5 bases and the J gene end by 2 bases; junction bases not matched to a gene: 6. CDR3 sequence: CASSTGTDNTGELFF. CDR3 sequence (DNA): TGTGCCAGCAGTACCGGGACAGACAACACCGGGGAGCTGTTTTTT.

This clone has a single count. V usage is TRBV5-1 and J usage is TRBJ2-1, with 12 bases lining up with TRBD2. This CDR3 region has 15 residues. Germline-derived CDR1 and CDR2 are SGHRS and YFSETQ. V shed 5 bases and J 9 bases; nucleotides not matched to a gene: 9. The CDR3 here is CASSRSSGREIEQFF. The CDR3 region has the DNA TGCGCCAGCAGTCGTTCTAGCGGGAGGGAAATTGAGCAGTTCTTC.

This clone has more than one count but fewer than ten. CDR3 in amino acids: CAWNVDPQGMNTEAFF. The CDR3 nucleotides read TGTGCCTGGAATGTAGACCCCCAGGGTATGAACACTGAAGCTTTCTTT. The chain employs TRBV30 and TRBJ1-1, with D perhaps matching TRBD1 (5 bases). Germline CDR1 reads GTSNPN; CDR2 reads SVGIG (reference sequence). V dropped 4 bases and J dropped 0 bases, with 18 bases sitting between them. CDR3 length: 16 residues.

This clone was found a few times. This chain connects TRBV5-6 to TRBJ2-7; perhaps TRBD2 as D (6 bases). Per the germline V gene, CDR1 is SGHDT and CDR2 is YYEEEE. The ends were cut back, 1 base at V and 2 bases at J, with 13 bases in the middle. The CDR3 consists of 15 residues. Here the CDR3 reads CASSLWERATYEQYF. The CDR3 DNA is TGTGCCAGCAGCTTGTGGGAGCGGGCGACCTACGAGCAGTACTTC.

The gene calls are TRBV9 and TRBJ2-1; 8 bases line up with TRBD2. V gave up 0 bases and J gave up 9 bases; unmatched junction bases: 5. The CDR3 extends over 14 amino acids. Per germline, CDR1 SGDLS and CDR2 YYNGEE. The CDR3 protein is CASSVVQAGVEQFF. In nucleotides, the CDR3 is TGTGCCAGCAGCGTAGTTCAAGCGGGAGTTGAGCAGTTCTTC.

V is TRBV28 and J is TRBJ1-5; 9 bases align to TRBD1. CDR1 is MDHEN and CDR2 is SYDVKM in the germline V gene. The CDR3 is made up of 13 amino acids. With V trimmed by 9 bases and J by 7 bases, 7 bases remained unmatched. For the CDR3, the DNA is TGTGCCAGTCAGGGACAGGGCTCGCAGCCCCAGCATTTT. It codes for CASQGQGSQPQHF.

The chain has TRBV19 and TRBJ2-1, with 7 bases matching TRBD2. This CDR3 has 14 amino acids. Unmatched junction bases numbered 6, after V lost 5 bases and J lost 5 bases. Germline CDR1 is LNHDA and CDR2 is SQIVND (reference sequence). CDR3: CASSSLADDNEQFF. The CDR3, as DNA: TGTGCCAGTAGTTCGCTAGCGGATGACAATGAGCAGTTCTTC.

The V gene is TRBV27, the J gene TRBJ1-5, with D perhaps TRBD1 (5 bases). Germline CDR1 and CDR2: MNHEY and SMNVEV (reference sequence). The CDR3 totals 16 residues. V was clipped by 2 bases and J by 2 bases, with 13 bases between them. As DNA, the CDR3 is TGTGCCAGCAGTTTAATAGGTCAGGGCGGCAATCAGCCCCAGCATTTT. Translating it yields CASSLIGQGGNQPQHF.

The chain recombines TRBV14 with TRBJ1-2; D uncertain. V was clipped by 1 base and J by 1 base, with 10 bases between them. Looked up from germline, CDR1 is SGHDN and CDR2 is FVKESK. This CDR3 comprises 15 residues. The CDR3 DNA reads TGTGCCAGCAGCCAAGTAGGCTCTAGTAACTATGGCTACACCTTC. Its translation: CASSQVGSSNYGYTF.

The rearrangement uses TRBV7-8 and TRBJ2-1; 8 positions match TRBD2. Germline assignment: CDR1 SGHVS and CDR2 FQNEAQ. J was trimmed by 6 bases and V by 6 bases; bases with no gene match: 7. The CDR3 sequence is 14 residues long. As DNA, the CDR3 is TGTGCCAGCAGGGCGAGCGGGAGATTCAATGAGCAGTTCTTC. Its translation is CASRASGRFNEQFF.

This clone was recorded a few times. Additional DNA sequences in this sample encode the identical CDR3. The V and J genes are TRBV18 and TRBJ1-1; D may be TRBD1 (5 bases). Germline V gene data show CDR1 as KGHSH and CDR2 as LQKENI. Trimming shortened V by 5 bases and J by 1 base, and 8 bases separated the two germline ends. The CDR3 has 13 residues. The CDR3 reads CASSATENTEAFF. The DNA for the CDR3 is TGTGCCAGCTCAGCGACAGAGAACACTGAAGCTTTCTTT.

In this sample, this clone turned up a few times. The chain uses TRBV5-6 and TRBJ2-7, with 8 bases that match TRBD1. From germline, CDR1 is SGHDT and CDR2 YYEEEE. The trim removed 0 bases at V and 0 bases at J, leaving 2 bases unmatched. The CDR3 runs 15 residues. CDR3 coding DNA: TGTGCCAGCAGCTTGGGGACAGGGCGCTCCTACGAGCAGTACTTC. This translates into CASSLGTGRSYEQYF. Full variable domain (outside the CDR3, taken from reference TRBV5-6 and TRBJ2-7): DAGVTQSPTHLIKTRGQQVTLRCSPKSGHDTVSWYQQALGQGPQFIFQYYEEEERQRGNFPDRFSGHQFPNYSSELNVNALLLGDSALYLCASSLGTGRSYEQYFGPGTRLTVT.